These 30 T cell receptor beta chains originate from one sample sequenced in a study of cytomegalovirus exposure and HLA in healthy donors. Profiling relied on immunoSEQ multiplex PCR, and the TCRdb table lists in-frame clones only, not all of them. The table records over 45,000 clones, over 85% of them present only once. Material for sequencing was PBMCs. These TCRs come from a man between 18 and 35 years old in good health and CMV-seronegative.

Details on this clone: The same CDR3 arises from other DNA sequences in this sample as well. This chain connects TRBV5-6 to TRBJ1-1, with D unclear. Trimming left V 0 bases short and J 0 bases short, with 6 bases between. The germline gives CDR1 SGHDT, CDR2 YYEEEE. The CDR3 spans 14 residues. The CDR3 coding sequence is TGTGCCAGCAGCTTGGGGCAGATGAACACTGAAGCTTTCTTT. Amino acids: CASSLGQMNTEAFF.

This clone was observed a handful of times. The gene calls are TRBV28 and TRBJ2-2; 9 bases match TRBD2. The CDR3 totals 14 residues. The V gene end was trimmed by 6 bases and the J gene end by 7 bases; junction bases not matched to a gene: 6. The V gene's germline CDR1 is MDHEN and CDR2 SYDVKM. CDR3 sequence reads: CASRTSGYSGELFF. The CDR3 DNA sequence: TGTGCCAGCAGGACTAGCGGTTATAGCGGGGAGCTGTTTTTT.

V gene TRBV11-3 combines with J gene TRBJ2-2; 7 nucleotides line up with TRBD1. With 3 bases clipped from V and 7 bases from J, the junction kept 5 bases outside the gene matches. The CDR3 is 14 amino acids. Germline V gene sequence: CDR1 SGHNT, CDR2 YENEEA. CDR3 in DNA: TGTGCCAGCAGCTTGGAACAGGGGATCGGGGAGCTGTTTTTT. It translates to CASSLEQGIGELFF.

J is TRBJ1-2 and V is TRBV28; 11 bases match TRBD1. Germline V gene lookup returns CDR1 MDHEN and CDR2 SYDVKM. The CDR3 has 15 residues. V lost 5 bases to trimming and J lost 8 bases; unmatched junction nucleotides: 10. The CDR3 is CASSGTGQGALGYTF. CDR3 DNA: TGTGCCAGCAGTGGGACTGGACAGGGGGCGCTCGGCTACACCTTC.

V gene TRBV11-2 combines with J gene TRBJ2-3; tentative D call: TRBD2 (5 bases). CDR3 length: 13 amino acids. V dropped 4 bases and J dropped 4 bases, with 9 bases sitting between them. Germline CDR1 and CDR2: SGHAT and FQNNGV. The CDR3 reads CASSSRVADTQYF. The CDR3 DNA sequence: TGTGCCAGCAGCTCGAGGGTTGCAGATACGCAGTATTTT.

This chain connects TRBV6-5 to TRBJ2-6, with D perhaps matching TRBD2 (5 bases). The V end lost 2 bases, the J end lost 1 base, and 6 bases lay between the germline ends. CDR3 length: 15 residues. CDR1 and CDR2 from the germline V gene are MNHEY and SVGAGI. CDR3 sequence: CASSYRGSGANVLTF. CDR3 nucleotides: TGTGCCAGCAGTTACCGGGGATCTGGGGCCAACGTCCTGACTTTC.

The gene calls are TRBV11-2 and TRBJ2-1, with D unresolved. V lost 5 bases, J lost 7 bases, and 6 bases lay in between. The CDR3 contains 11 residues. Germline loops: CDR1 SGHAT, CDR2 FQNNGV. The CDR3 loop is CASSPLNEQFF. The CDR3 DNA is TGTGCCAGCAGCCCCCTTAATGAGCAGTTCTTC. Full variable domain (missing parts from reference TRBV11-2 and TRBJ2-1): EAGVAQSPRYKIIEKRQSVAFWCNPISGHATLYWYQQILGQGPKLLIQFQNNGVVDDSQLPKDRFSAERLKGVDSTLKIQPAKLEDSAVYLCASSPLNEQFFGPGTRLTVL.

The chain links TRBV6-1 to TRBJ1-4; perhaps TRBD1 as D (6 bases). Germline V gene data show CDR1 as MNHNS and CDR2 as SASEGT. This CDR3 is 15 amino acids long. The V and J ends lost 4 bases and 10 bases respectively, with 19 bases between them. CDR3: CASSVPGAGTRKLFF. The CDR3 DNA reads TGTGCCAGCAGTGTCCCAGGGGCCGGGACGCGAAAACTGTTTTTT.

The gene calls are TRBV6-6 and TRBJ1-2, with TRBD1 identical over 8 bases. Trimming took 6 bases from V and 7 from J; bases not matched to a gene: 7. CDR1 and CDR2 from the germline V gene are MNHNY and SVGAGI (reference sequence). CDR3 size: 13 residues. As DNA, the CDR3 is TGTGCCAGCAGCCCAGGACAGGGAACTGGCTACACCTTC. Translating gives CASSPGQGTGYTF.

This clone appeared a single time. The chain has TRBV7-2 and TRBJ1-5; 11 nucleotides align to TRBD1. V trimming: 5 bases; J trimming: 5 bases; junction bases outside the gene matches: 8. CDR1 and CDR2 (germline): SGHTA, FQGNSA. This CDR3 is built from 16 residues. The DNA of the CDR3 is TGTGCCAGCAGCCCGAGGACAGGGGGCGCGGATCAGCCCCAGCATTTT. This codes for CASSPRTGGADQPQHF.

The CDR3 coding sequence is TGTGCCAGCAGTATCCGACAGGGGGCTTGGGAGCAGTACTTC. Translated, it gives CASSIRQGAWEQYF. The chain links TRBV6-1 to TRBJ2-7, with 10 bases matching TRBD1. The CDR3 runs to 14 residues. Trimming removed 5 bases from V and 7 bases from J; junction bases left unmatched: 8. The germline V gene has CDR1 MNHNS and CDR2 SASEGT.

This clone has a single count. The chain's CDR3 is CASSPAGGAPSYEQYF. CDR3 nucleotide sequence: TGTGCCAGCAGCCCGGCAGGAGGGGCGCCTTCCTACGAGCAGTACTTC. This chain joins TRBV7-9 and TRBJ2-7, with a tentative D call TRBD2 (6 bases). The CDR3 covers 16 residues. Germline V gene data show CDR1 as SEHNR and CDR2 as FQNEAQ (reference sequence). V dropped 5 bases and J dropped 1 base, with 18 bases sitting between them.

The rearrangement uses TRBV6-1 and TRBJ1-1; D ambiguous. The CDR3 extends over 13 amino acids. Germline V gene data show CDR1 as MNHNS and CDR2 as SASEGT. V was clipped by 6 bases and J by 1 base, with 9 bases between them. CDR3 in amino acids: CASSKTENTEAFF. The DNA for the CDR3 is TGTGCCAGCAGCAAAACAGAGAACACTGAAGCTTTCTTT.

This chain connects TRBV2 to TRBJ1-5; TRBD1 aligns across 9 bases. From germline, CDR1 is SNHLY and CDR2 FYNNEI. The V gene end was trimmed by 6 bases and the J gene end by 3 bases; junction bases not matched to a gene: 3. There are 14 residues in the CDR3. CDR3 DNA: TGTGCCAGCAGGGGGACAGGGACCAATCAGCCCCAGCATTTT. Translated: CASRGTGTNQPQHF. The variable domain in full, completed from reference TRBV2 and TRBJ1-5, reads EPEVTQTPSHQVTQMGQEVILRCVPISNHLYFYWYRQILGQKVEFLVSFYNNEISEKSEIFDDQFSVERPDGSNFTLKIRSTKLEDSAMYFCASRGTGTNQPQHFGDGTRLSIL.

V gene TRBV28 combines with J gene TRBJ1-2; possible D gene TRBD1, 5 bases. This CDR3 contains 14 residues. CDR1 is MDHEN and CDR2 is SYDVKM in the germline V gene. Trimming took off 5 bases at V and 8 bases at J, with 18 bases between the two ends. CDR3 loop: CASSQAQEGRGYTF. CDR3 bases: TGTGCCAGCAGTCAAGCACAGGAGGGCAGGGGCTACACCTTC.

Remarks on this clone: The sample holds other DNA sequences that translate to the same CDR3. The V and J genes are TRBV10-3 and TRBJ2-5, with 8 bases identical to TRBD2. Germline CDR1 ENHRY, CDR2 SYGVKD. The CDR3 sequence is 13 residues long. Losses at the gene ends were 8 bases for V and 5 bases for J; bases not matched to a gene: 7. The CDR3 loop is CAIGTGGTETQYF. The DNA of the CDR3 is TGTGCCATCGGGACGGGGGGGACGGAGACCCAGTACTTC.

This clone occurred once. CDR3 nucleotides: TGTGCCAGCGGAGGACAGACCCTGCCCCGGCAAGCTTTCTTT. Its translation: CASGGQTLPRQAFF. The V gene is TRBV28, the J gene TRBJ1-1, with D tentatively TRBD1 (6 bases). The germline V gene has CDR1 MDHEN and CDR2 SYDVKM. The CDR3 contains 14 residues. The V and J ends lost 8 bases and 9 bases respectively, with 22 bases between them.

This sequence joins TRBV7-3 and TRBJ2-1; D may be TRBD2 (6 bases). V lost 3 bases, J lost 9 bases, and 12 bases lay in between. The length of the CDR3 is 13 residues. CDR1 is SGHTA, CDR2 FQGTGA, per germline. CDR3 loop: CASSFNLATEQFF. The CDR3 DNA follows: TGTGCCAGCAGCTTCAATCTAGCGACTGAGCAGTTCTTC.

The chain joins TRBV29-1 to TRBJ1-4; a possible D gene is TRBD1 (5 bases). The germline V gene encodes CDR1 SQVTM and CDR2 ANQGSEA. Trimming cost V 2 bases and J 7 bases, with 11 bases left between them. This CDR3 is 13 amino acids long. Here the CDR3 DNA reads TGCAGCGTTGAATCCTCCGGGGGTGAAAAACTGTTTTTT. Its translation is CSVESSGGEKLFF.

The chain carries TRBV5-5 and TRBJ2-1; the D gene is possibly TRBD2 (6 bases). V dropped 5 bases and J dropped 12 bases, with 9 bases sitting between them. Per the germline V gene, CDR1 is SGHKS and CDR2 is YYEKEE (reference sequence). This CDR3 region has 10 residues. The CDR3 bases are TGTGCCAGCAGGGCGGGACGGCAGTTCTTC. This encodes CASRAGRQFF.

The chain employs TRBV5-1 and TRBJ1-2; D ambiguous. V was cut by 4 bases and J by 8 bases, with 12 bases left in between. This CDR3 is 12 amino acids long. The germline V gene has CDR1 SGHRS and CDR2 YFSETQ. CDR3 residues: CASSPRGSGYTF. The CDR3 bases are TGCGCCAGCAGCCCTAGAGGGAGCGGCTACACCTTC.

V usage is TRBV28 and J usage is TRBJ2-3; TRBD1 agrees at 8 bases. The trim removed 3 bases at V and 3 bases at J, leaving 2 bases unmatched. CDR1 and CDR2 (germline): MDHEN, SYDVKM. This CDR3 comprises 14 residues. CDR3 in DNA: TGTGCCAGCAGTTTGGACAGGGCGACAGATACGCAGTATTTT. As protein: CASSLDRATDTQYF.

The V and J genes are TRBV14 and TRBJ1-1; D not certain. The CDR3 contains 15 residues. V was pared by 4 bases and J by 4 bases, with 16 bases between. Germline assignment: CDR1 SGHDN and CDR2 FVKESK. The CDR3 sequence: CASSLNPRGRTEAFF. In DNA form, the CDR3 reads TGTGCCAGCAGCCTCAACCCCCGAGGTCGCACTGAAGCTTTCTTT.

The chain links TRBV6-1 to TRBJ2-1, with TRBD2 matching over 9 bases. J lost 3 bases, V lost 8 bases, and 5 bases had no gene match. Germline CDR1 is MNHNS and CDR2 is SASEGT. There are 14 residues in the CDR3. The CDR3 sequence: CASETSGSYNEQFF. In nucleotides, the CDR3 is TGTGCCAGCGAGACTAGCGGAAGCTACAATGAGCAGTTCTTC.

The V and J genes are TRBV4-3 and TRBJ2-7; a possible D gene is TRBD1 (6 bases). This CDR3 has 15 residues. Trimming took 3 bases from V and 0 from J, leaving 12 bases between them. Germline CDR1 and CDR2: LGHNA and YSLEER. The CDR3 nucleotides read TGCGCCAGCAGCCATGACAGGTACAGCTCCTACGAGCAGTACTTC. As protein: CASSHDRYSSYEQYF.

The rearrangement joins TRBV9 to TRBJ2-3, with 9 bases identical to TRBD1. The CDR3 has 16 residues. V dropped 3 bases and J dropped 5; count of bases not matched to a gene: 10. CDR1 is SGDLS, CDR2 YYNGEE, per germline. The CDR3, as DNA: TGTGCCAGCAGCGCGGGCGGGACAGGGTCTGGAGATACGCAGTATTTT. It specifies CASSAGGTGSGDTQYF. The variable domain in full, completed from reference TRBV9 and TRBJ2-3, reads DSGVTQTPKHLITATGQRVTLRCSPRSGDLSVYWYQQSLDQGLQFLIQYYNGEERAKGNILERFSAQQFPDLHSELNLSSLELGDSALYFCASSAGGTGSGDTQYFGPGTRLTVL.

The chain employs TRBV9 and TRBJ1-1; TRBD1 agrees at 7 bases. This CDR3 is built from 17 residues. Germline lookup yields CDR1 SGDLS and CDR2 YYNGEE. V shed 0 bases and J 0 bases; nucleotides not matched to a gene: 8. The CDR3 DNA reads TGTGCCAGCAGCGTAGGCTTGGGACAGCCCATGAACACTGAAGCTTTCTTT. The encoded protein is CASSVGLGQPMNTEAFF. The full variable domain, rest sourced from reference TRBV9 and TRBJ1-1, is DSGVTQTPKHLITATGQRVTLRCSPRSGDLSVYWYQQSLDQGLQFLIQYYNGEERAKGNILERFSAQQFPDLHSELNLSSLELGDSALYFCASSVGLGQPMNTEAFFGQGTRLTVV.

The chain joins TRBV14 to TRBJ2-2; a weak D match, TRBD2 (5 bases). The CDR3 has 16 amino acids. Germline values: CDR1 SGHDN, CDR2 FVKESK. V lost 0 bases and J 5 bases, leaving 13 bases between the germline ends. CDR3 DNA: TGTGCCAGCAGCCAAGATATTACGGGATCAACCGGGGAGCTGTTTTTT. Protein product: CASSQDITGSTGELFF.

This clone was observed once. This rearrangement joins TRBV7-8 to TRBJ1-5, with D uncertain. V lost 2 bases and J 4 bases, leaving 9 bases between the germline ends. Looked up from germline, CDR1 is SGHVS and CDR2 is FQNEAQ. This CDR3 spans 14 amino acids. The CDR3 DNA is TGTGCCAGCAGCTTATTGTCCGGGAATCAGCCCCAGCATTTT. Its translation is CASSLLSGNQPQHF. Full variable domain (missing parts from reference TRBV7-8 and TRBJ1-5): GAGVSQSPRYKVAKRGQDVALRCDPISGHVSLFWYQQALGQGPEFLTYFQNEAQLDKSGLPSDRFFAERPEGSVSTLKIQRTQQEDSAVYLCASSLLSGNQPQHFGDGTRLSIL.

The genes are TRBV4-1 and TRBJ1-1; a weak D match, TRBD1 (6 bases). Trimming shortened V by 2 bases and J by 0 bases, and 10 bases separated the two germline ends. Germline V gene lookup returns CDR1 MGHRA and CDR2 YSYEKL. CDR3 length: 15 amino acids. DNA of the CDR3: TGCGCCAGCAGCCAACCTACAGGGTTGAACACTGAAGCTTTCTTT. Amino acid sequence: CASSQPTGLNTEAFF.